The 25 T cell receptor beta chains below were found in one sample sequenced in a study of T cells in Graves' hyperthyroidism and ophthalmopathy. Amplified TCR beta CDR3 regions derived from RNA transcripts. In the first-round RT-PCR of the TCR CDR3, the HTBI primer set was used. MiXCR, run by TCRdb on the multiplex PCR reads, gives a single entry per CDR3 protein. The repertoire consists of about 180,000 distinct CDR3 sequences, with 9.4% occurring once and the leading ten covering roughly 23%. The sequencing sample was made of blood. The receptors stem from a young woman with Graves' hyperthyroidism that later progressed to Graves' ophthalmopathy.

At least ten counts were recorded for this clonotype. The chain links TRBV13 to TRBJ2-5; no clear D gene. The CDR3 is 14 amino acids. Germline CDR1 PRHDT, CDR2 FYEKMQ (reference sequence). Between the trimmed V and J ends, which lost 5 bases and 0 bases, there was a span of 10 bases. CDR3 DNA: TGTGCCAGCAGCCCCCAGAACGACCAAGAGACCCAGTACTTC. Amino acid sequence: CASSPQNDQETQYF. The entire variable domain, with the rest obtained from reference TRBV13 and TRBJ2-5, is as follows: AAGVIQSPRHLIKEKRETATLKCYPIPRHDTVYWYQQGPGQDPQFLISFYEKMQSDKGSIPDRFSAQQFSDYHSELNMSSLELGDSALYFCASSPQNDQETQYFGPGTRLLVL.

This clonotype was counted a few times. The V call is TRBV18, the J call TRBJ1-6, with D unclear. With 3 bases removed from V and 9 bases from J, the gap between germline ends came to 15 bases. The CDR3 is made up of 15 amino acids. The germline V gene encodes CDR1 KGHSH and CDR2 LQKENI. CDR3 in amino acids: CASSPREGIISPLHF. The CDR3 coding sequence is TGTGCCAGCTCACCTCGGGAAGGGATAATTTCACCCCTCCACTTT.

This clonotype came up a few times. The gene calls are TRBV19 and TRBJ1-1; maybe TRBD1 (6 bases). Trimming shortened V by 5 bases and J by 0 bases, and 10 bases separated the two germline ends. The germline V gene encodes CDR1 LNHDA and CDR2 SQIVND (reference sequence). The CDR3 runs to 14 residues. CDR3 nucleotide sequence: TGTGCCAGTAGTCAAGGACAGCTGAACACTGAAGCTTTCTTT. It codes for CASSQGQLNTEAFF.

This clonotype has ten or more counts. The DNA of the CDR3 is TGTGCCAGCTCACCACGGGGTTCCAATCAGCCCCAGCATTTT. Translation gives CASSPRGSNQPQHF. The J gene is TRBJ1-5, the V gene TRBV18; no reliable D call. V was cut by 1 base and J by 3 bases, with 7 bases left in between. There are 14 residues in the CDR3. Germline CDR1 is KGHSH and CDR2 is LQKENI.

This clonotype has at least ten counts. The J gene is TRBJ1-4, the V gene TRBV3-1; possible D gene TRBD1, 5 bases. Trimming removed 1 base at V and 8 bases at J, with 11 bases between. From germline, CDR1 is LGHDT and CDR2 YNNKEL (reference sequence). The CDR3 spans 14 residues. CDR3 bases: TGTGCCAGCAGCCAAGTAAGGGGAAACGAAAAACTGTTTTTT. This codes for CASSQVRGNEKLFF. Filled out from reference TRBV3-1 and TRBJ1-4, the complete variable domain reads DTAVSQTPKYLVTQMGNDKSIKCEQNLGHDTMYWYKQDSKKFLKIMFSYNNKELIINETVPNRFSPKSPDKAHLNLHINSLELGDSAVYFCASSQVRGNEKLFFGSGTQLSVL.

At least ten counts were recorded for this clonotype. The rearrangement links TRBV18 to TRBJ2-3; D remains ambiguous. Germline V gene sequence: CDR1 KGHSH, CDR2 LQKENI. The CDR3 contains 16 residues. Trimming removed 0 bases at V and 0 bases at J, with 10 bases between. CDR3 sequence: CASSPPLSPSTDTQYF. CDR3 DNA: TGTGCCAGCTCACCACCTTTGAGTCCTAGCACAGATACGCAGTATTTT.

This clonotype was seen many times. J is TRBJ1-5 and V is TRBV6-1; D is possibly TRBD1 (6 bases). The V and J ends lost 4 bases and 3 bases respectively, with 13 bases between them. This CDR3 comprises 15 residues. CDR1 and CDR2 from the germline V gene are MNHNS and SASEGT. Here the CDR3 reads CASSVQGRANQPQHF. The CDR3 DNA follows: TGTGCCAGCAGTGTACAGGGAAGGGCCAATCAGCCCCAGCATTTT.

This clonotype was found many times. CDR3 sequence reads: CASSPRSGSSADTQYF. The CDR3 DNA reads as TGTGCCAGCAGCCCACGTAGCGGGAGCAGCGCAGATACGCAGTATTTT. This chain uses TRBV5-4 with TRBJ2-3; TRBD2 matches at 9 bases. V shed 4 bases, J shed 4 bases, and the junction held 10 bases outside the gene matches. This CDR3 has 16 amino acids. Per the germline V gene, CDR1 is SGHNT and CDR2 is YYREEE (reference sequence).

This clonotype showed up many times. The V gene is TRBV30, the J gene TRBJ1-6; 7 bases align to TRBD1. The germline CDR1 and CDR2 sequences are GTSNPN and SVGIG (reference sequence). The CDR3 covers 16 residues. V dropped 0 bases and J dropped 12; count of bases not matched to a gene: 14. The CDR3 loop is CAWSVRGGRGGRPLHF. CDR3 nucleotides: TGTGCCTGGAGTGTCCGAGGGGGCAGGGGTGGAAGACCCCTCCACTTT.

The rearrangement joins TRBV25-1 to TRBJ2-2; D may match TRBD1 or TRBD2 (6 bases each). V lost 4 bases to trimming and J lost 4 bases, with 10 bases between them. Per germline, CDR1 MGHDK and CDR2 SYGVNS. The CDR3 spans 14 residues. CDR3 nucleotide sequence: TGTGCCAGCAGTGTCAGGGGAGGCACCGGGGAGCTGTTTTTT. This codes for CASSVRGGTGELFF.

Only one count was recorded for this clonotype. This may arise from a read error, as a much more abundant clone is one base away. The conserved final phenylalanine or tryptophan is absent from the CDR3, which likely points to a read error. This rearrangement joins TRBV7-9 to TRBJ2-7; 13 nucleotides match TRBD2. Per germline, CDR1 SEHNR and CDR2 FQNEAQ (reference sequence). This CDR3 is 16 amino acids long. V lost 3 bases to trimming and J lost 6 bases; unmatched junction nucleotides: 8. This chain's CDR3 is CASSFTSGRAAREQYL. For the CDR3, the DNA is TGTGCCAGCAGCTTCACTAGCGGGAGGGCCGCTCGCGAGCAGTACCTC.

At least ten counts were recorded for this clonotype. This chain joins TRBV14 and TRBJ1-1; tentative D call: TRBD1 (5 bases). The ends were cut back, 0 bases at V and 8 bases at J, with 13 bases in the middle. The germline V gene has CDR1 SGHDN and CDR2 FVKESK. This CDR3 has 14 residues. The CDR3: CASSQDWIGGEAFF. For the CDR3, the DNA is TGTGCCAGCAGCCAAGATTGGATTGGGGGGGAAGCTTTCTTT.

This clonotype showed up just a few times. The chain couples TRBV20-1 to TRBJ2-5; 12 bases are a match to TRBD2. V shed 6 bases and J 3 bases; nucleotides not matched to a gene: 8. Germline CDR1 is DFQATT and CDR2 is SNEGSKA (reference sequence). CDR3 size: 15 residues. CDR3 sequence: CSAQTSGSVKETQYF. For the CDR3, the DNA is TGCAGTGCACAGACTAGCGGGAGTGTGAAAGAGACCCAGTACTTC.

A remark on this clonotype: A much larger clonotype is one base distant, so this may be a read error. The chain couples TRBV27 to TRBJ2-7, with a tentative D call TRBD2 (5 bases). CDR3 length: 13 amino acids. V lost 3 bases and J lost 3, with 9 bases in between. CDR1 and CDR2 from the germline V gene are MNHEY and SMNVEV (reference sequence). CDR3 in amino acids: CASSLGGHYEQYF. CDR3 sequence (DNA): TGTGCCAGCAGTTTGGGCGGGCACTACGAGCAGTACTTC.

There are many counts of this clonotype. J is TRBJ1-5 and V is TRBV27; D is unresolved. The CDR3 runs 13 residues. Trimming pared 1 base from V and 7 bases from J, leaving 8 bases between. Germline loops: CDR1 MNHEY, CDR2 SMNVEV (reference sequence). In nucleotides, the CDR3 is TGTGCCAGCAGTTTATTCGCGGACCAGCCCCAGCATTTT. It encodes CASSLFADQPQHF.

This clonotype showed up many times. V usage is TRBV20-1 and J usage is TRBJ1-5; 7 positions agree with TRBD1. CDR3 length equals 15 residues. J lost 4 bases, V lost 5 bases, and 11 bases had no gene match. Germline assignment: CDR1 DFQATT and CDR2 SNEGSKA (reference sequence). For the CDR3, the DNA is TGCAGTGCTTCCCAGACAGGGACCATGAATCAGCCCCAGCATTTT. This sequence encodes CSASQTGTMNQPQHF.

This clonotype was seen ten or more times. This chain joins TRBV6-1 and TRBJ2-1; TRBD2 aligns across 13 bases. The J segment lost 5 bases and the V segment lost 6 bases, leaving 7 bases of the junction unmatched. CDR1 is MNHNS, CDR2 SASEGT, per germline. This CDR3 contains 16 residues. In nucleotides, the CDR3 is TGTGCCAGCAGGACTGGACTAGCGGGAGCCCACAATGAGCAGTTCTTC. Translation gives CASRTGLAGAHNEQFF.

In its sample, this clonotype was seen many times. The rearrangement uses TRBV9 and TRBJ2-1, with D possibly matching TRBD2 (5 bases). V lost 0 bases and J 9 bases, leaving 7 bases between the germline ends. Germline CDR1 and CDR2: SGDLS and YYNGEE. The CDR3 loop spans 12 amino acids. The CDR3 DNA reads TGTGCCAGCAGCGTAGTTGAGGGTGAGCAGTTCTTC. This translates into CASSVVEGEQFF.

This clonotype was picked up many times. The gene calls are TRBV6-5 and TRBJ2-2, with D possibly matching TRBD1 (6 bases). CDR3 length equals 16 residues. V was shortened by 3 bases and J by 4 bases, with 15 bases between the two germline ends. Germline assignment: CDR1 MNHEY and CDR2 SVGAGI. CDR3 region: CASSYHRDAGTGELFF. CDR3 nucleotides: TGTGCCAGCAGTTATCACAGGGATGCGGGCACCGGGGAGCTGTTTTTT.

V usage is TRBV5-1 and J usage is TRBJ2-2, with D uncertain. Per the germline V gene, CDR1 is SGHRS and CDR2 is YFSETQ. The CDR3 contains 13 residues. V lost 0 bases and J 6 bases, leaving 6 bases between the germline ends. The CDR3 protein is CASSLEVSGELFF. CDR3 coding DNA: TGCGCCAGCAGCTTGGAGGTCTCCGGGGAGCTGTTTTTT.

In nucleotides, the CDR3 is TGCAGTGCTAGAGAGGATCAGTATACGAACACCGGGGAGCTGTTTTTT. It yields the protein CSAREDQYTNTGELFF. V gene TRBV20-1 combines with J gene TRBJ2-2; D gene uncertain. This CDR3 has 16 residues. Germline V lookup: CDR1 DFQATT, CDR2 SNEGSKA (reference sequence). Trimming stripped 0 bases from V and 0 bases from J, with 11 bases between.

This clonotype was recorded at least ten times. This chain connects TRBV30 to TRBJ2-1; D gene ambiguous. V lost 0 bases to trimming and J lost 6 bases, with 0 bases between them. Germline CDR1 reads GTSNPN; CDR2 reads SVGIG (reference sequence). This CDR3 has 10 amino acids. The CDR3 DNA reads as TGTGCCTGGAGTGTCAATGAGCAGTTCTTC. Amino acid sequence: CAWSVNEQFF.

V usage is TRBV18 and J usage is TRBJ2-5, with D perhaps TRBD1 or TRBD2 (5 bases each). From germline, CDR1 is KGHSH and CDR2 LQKENI. The germline V and J ends were trimmed by 3 bases and 3 bases, with 14 bases remaining between them. The CDR3 contains 15 residues. CDR3 DNA sequence: TGTGCCAGCTCACCCATCGTGGGGGTTGAAGAGACCCAGTACTTC. It specifies CASSPIVGVEETQYF.

This clonotype was detected ten times or more. This chain connects TRBV11-2 to TRBJ2-3, with a possible D match to TRBD2 (6 bases). Germline V gene sequence: CDR1 SGHAT, CDR2 FQNNGV. The CDR3 is 15 residues long. V dropped 4 bases and J dropped 3 bases, with 14 bases sitting between them. CDR3 loop: CASSYNRRVTDTQYF. In DNA, the CDR3 is TGTGCCAGCAGCTACAATAGGAGGGTAACAGATACGCAGTATTTT.

The table lists this clonotype with many counts. The CDR3 here is CSVEEGLAEGITSYEQYF. CDR3 bases: TGCAGCGTTGAAGAGGGACTAGCGGAAGGGATAACTTCCTACGAGCAGTACTTC. The chain joins TRBV29-1 to TRBJ2-7; 11 nucleotides match TRBD2. From germline, CDR1 is SQVTM and CDR2 ANQGSEA. The CDR3 totals 18 residues. With V trimmed by 0 bases and J by 1 base, 11 bases remained unmatched.